Below, 26 T cell receptor beta chains from the same sample are listed, as sequenced in a study of blood T cell repertoires in COVID-19. TCRdb's copy holds only in-frame clones and misses some; the assay was immunoSEQ multiplex PCR. Of hundreds of thousands of clones detected, about 86% appear once; the ten largest clones hold approximately 3.1%. The sample consisted of PBMCs or T cells enriched from blood (not recorded which). The receptors here all came from a woman aged 50 to 60 in a cohort exposed to, infected with or recovered from COVID-19 (not recorded which).

The chain recombines TRBV4-2 with TRBJ1-2, with a weak D call TRBD1 (5 bases). V was cut by 0 bases and J by 4 bases, with 30 bases left in between. The CDR3 length is 21 residues. The germline V gene encodes CDR1 LGHNA and CDR2 YNFKEQ. DNA for the CDR3: TGTGCCAGCAGCCAAGATTTGTGGGGCCGGCCCCTAGAGTCATCCTCCTATGGCTACACCTTC. This translates into CASSQDLWGRPLESSSYGYTF.

The chain uses TRBV19 and TRBJ1-5; D is possibly TRBD1 (6 bases). This CDR3 region has 17 residues. V lost 2 bases, J lost 5 bases, and 19 bases lay in between. The V gene's germline CDR1 is LNHDA and CDR2 SQIVND (reference sequence). CDR3 coding DNA: TGTGCCAGTAGTATATTCTCTGGGGGCTCCGTACATCAGCCCCAGCATTTT. Amino acid sequence: CASSIFSGGSVHQPQHF.

The chain couples TRBV9 to TRBJ1-6; possibly TRBD1 for D (6 bases). Per the germline V gene, CDR1 is SGDLS and CDR2 is YYNGEE. Trimming took 3 bases from V and 7 from J, leaving 17 bases between them. This CDR3 spans 16 amino acids. Written as DNA, the CDR3 is TGTGCCAGCAGCGAAGACCAGGGGTCGAGAAATTCACCCCTCCACTTT. Protein product: CASSEDQGSRNSPLHF.

In this sample, this clone turned up once. Sequence at one end of the junction differs from germline and may be a read error. V is TRBV4-2 and J is TRBJ2-7, with D perhaps matching TRBD2 (6 bases). Germline values: CDR1 LGHNA, CDR2 YNFKEQ. This CDR3 region has 13 residues. Here the CDR3 reads CASSQDGGLTRLF. CDR3 DNA: TGTGCCAGCAGCCAAGATGGAGGCTTGACTAGGCTTTTC.

This chain uses TRBV2 with TRBJ2-7, with 7 positions matching TRBD1. The CDR3 sequence is 14 residues long. V lost 6 bases, J lost 4 bases, and 9 bases stayed unmatched. CDR1 is SNHLY, CDR2 FYNNEI, per germline. DNA of the CDR3: TGTGCCAGCAGGGGGACAGAACACAAATACGAGCAGTACTTC. Translation: CASRGTEHKYEQYF. Combining the CDR3 with reference TRBV2 and TRBJ2-7 gives the whole variable domain EPEVTQTPSHQVTQMGQEVILRCVPISNHLYFYWYRQILGQKVEFLVSFYNNEISEKSEIFDDQFSVERPDGSNFTLKIRSTKLEDSAMYFCASRGTEHKYEQYFGPGTRLTVT.

V usage is TRBV7-2 and J usage is TRBJ2-7, with D maybe TRBD2 (6 bases). V was clipped by 5 bases and J by 2 bases, with 13 bases between them. The CDR3 runs to 14 residues. Per germline, CDR1 SGHTA and CDR2 FQGNSA. The DNA for the CDR3 is TGTGCCAGCAGCCCCGGGGACTTTACCTACGAGCAGTACTTC. Translated: CASSPGDFTYEQYF.

This clone was observed a few times. The rearrangement joins TRBV7-9 to TRBJ1-2; 8 nucleotides match TRBD1. Trimming took 2 bases from V and 6 from J; bases not matched to a gene: 5. CDR1 and CDR2 (germline): SEHNR, FQNEAQ (reference sequence). The CDR3 runs to 14 residues. The CDR3 DNA reads as TGTGCCAGCAGCTTACAACAGGGGGTCGATGGCTACACCTTC. Residues: CASSLQQGVDGYTF.

The chain couples TRBV7-9 to TRBJ1-1; maybe TRBD1 (5 bases). The CDR3 totals 14 residues. V was clipped by 1 base and J by 3 bases, with 9 bases between them. In germline, CDR1 is SEHNR, CDR2 FQNEAQ (reference sequence). This chain's CDR3 is CASSLGGGDTEAFF. The DNA of the CDR3 is TGTGCCAGCAGCTTAGGGGGCGGAGACACTGAAGCTTTCTTT.

The chain is built from TRBV2 and TRBJ1-5, with D uncertain. The ends were cut back, 8 bases at V and 0 bases at J, with 14 bases in the middle. CDR1 and CDR2 (germline): SNHLY, FYNNEI. This CDR3 spans 15 amino acids. The CDR3 DNA is TGTGCCAGCTCCGTGGGCGCCAATAGCAATCAGCCCCAGCATTTT. Translating gives CASSVGANSNQPQHF. Drawing the rest from reference TRBV2 and TRBJ1-5, the complete variable domain is EPEVTQTPSHQVTQMGQEVILRCVPISNHLYFYWYRQILGQKVEFLVSFYNNEISEKSEIFDDQFSVERPDGSNFTLKIRSTKLEDSAMYFCASSVGANSNQPQHFGDGTRLSIL.

This chain links TRBV6-2 or TRBV6-3 with TRBJ1-5, with TRBD1 identical over 9 bases. The CDR3 has 16 residues. Germline V gene sequence: CDR1 MNHEY, CDR2 SVGEGT. V shed 2 bases and J 7 bases; nucleotides not matched to a gene: 9. The CDR3 DNA is TGTGCCAGCAGTTACCGGGACAGGGCGTTCCGGCAGCCCCAGCATTTT. Translating it yields CASSYRDRAFRQPQHF.

This chain joins TRBV6-5 and TRBJ1-3; 7 bases are a match to TRBD1. The CDR3 is made up of 14 amino acids. Germline values: CDR1 MNHEY, CDR2 SVGAGI. V shed 5 bases and J 7 bases; nucleotides not matched to a gene: 8. CDR3 sequence: CASSTTGLGNTIYF. CDR3 bases: TGTGCCAGCAGTACGACAGGGTTGGGTAACACCATATATTTT.

DNA of the CDR3: TGTGCCAGCACCCCCGGGACAGGGAATGGCTACACCTTC. This gives the protein CASTPGTGNGYTF. The chain combines TRBV5-4 with TRBJ1-2; TRBD1 aligns across 9 bases. Trimming removed 6 bases from V and 6 bases from J; junction bases left unmatched: 6. Germline V lookup: CDR1 SGHNT, CDR2 YYREEE (reference sequence). This CDR3 has 13 amino acids.

This clone was observed a single time. The rearrangement uses TRBV6-5 and TRBJ1-1; D is possibly TRBD1 (5 bases). The V end was cut by 4 bases, the J end by 0 bases, with 12 bases between. This CDR3 has 15 amino acids. Germline V gene sequence: CDR1 MNHEY, CDR2 SVGAGI. This CDR3 is CASSLTAFMNTEAFF. The CDR3 nucleotides are TGTGCCAGCAGTTTGACAGCCTTCATGAACACTGAAGCTTTCTTT.

The V and J genes are TRBV15 and TRBJ1-1; the match to TRBD1 covers 8 bases. The germline gives CDR1 LNHNV, CDR2 YYDKDF (reference sequence). The V and J ends lost 1 base and 1 base, in that order; junction bases with no gene match: 5. The CDR3 contains 16 residues. CDR3 sequence reads: CATSRGTGTGNTEAFF. In DNA form, the CDR3 reads TGTGCCACCAGCAGAGGAACCGGGACAGGGAACACTGAAGCTTTCTTT. The complete variable domain, with remaining parts taken from reference TRBV15 and TRBJ1-1, reads DAMVIQNPRYQVTQFGKPVTLSCSQTLNHNVMYWYQQKSSQAPKLLFHYYDKDFNNEADTPDNFQSRRPNTSFCFLDIRSPGLGDTAMYLCATSRGTGTGNTEAFFGQGTRLTVV.

This clone was detected a few times. V and J are TRBV18 and TRBJ1-3, with no clear D. The germline V and J ends were trimmed by 3 bases and 1 base, with 10 bases remaining between them. In germline, CDR1 is KGHSH, CDR2 LQKENI. The CDR3 is made up of 15 amino acids. The CDR3 nucleotides are TGTGCCAGCTCACCTCCAATCACATCTGGAAACACCATATATTTT. Its protein product is CASSPPITSGNTIYF. Supplemented by reference TRBV18 and TRBJ1-3, the full variable domain reads NAGVMQNPRHLVRRRGQEARLRCSPMKGHSHVYWYRQLPEEGLKFMVYLQKENIIDESGMPKERFSAEFPKEGPSILRIQQVVRGDSAAYFCASSPPITSGNTIYFGEGSWLTVV.

This rearrangement joins TRBV9 to TRBJ2-3, with D possibly matching TRBD1 (5 bases). Germline-derived CDR1 and CDR2 are SGDLS and YYNGEE. The CDR3 is 16 amino acids. V shed 0 bases and J shed 1 base, with 12 bases lying between them. The CDR3 protein is CASSVGASRGTDTQYF. CDR3 DNA sequence: TGTGCCAGCAGCGTAGGCGCCAGCAGGGGCACAGATACGCAGTATTTT.

This clone showed up just a few times. The rearrangement links TRBV28 to TRBJ1-2, with TRBD1 matching over 10 bases. CDR3 size: 16 residues. Germline CDR1 MDHEN, CDR2 SYDVKM. Losses at the gene ends were 3 bases for V and 7 bases for J; bases not matched to a gene: 11. The CDR3 bases are TGTGCCAGCAGTTTTCCCACCGGGACAGGGGTTGGTGGCTACACCTTC. It yields the protein CASSFPTGTGVGGYTF.

This clone appeared a few times. Other DNA sequences in this specimen translate into the identical CDR3. The chain couples TRBV10-3 to TRBJ2-1; no clear D gene. Germline CDR1 ENHRY, CDR2 SYGVKD. Trimming pared 4 bases from V and 6 bases from J, leaving 4 bases between. The CDR3 covers 11 residues. As DNA, the CDR3 is TGTGCCATCAGTGCGGGCAATGAGCAGTTCTTC. It codes for CAISAGNEQFF.

The chain uses TRBV7-8 and TRBJ2-3; D may be TRBD2 (6 bases). The germline V gene has CDR1 SGHVS and CDR2 FQNEAQ. The V end was cut by 3 bases, the J end by 0 bases, with 10 bases between. CDR3 length: 15 amino acids. DNA of the CDR3: TGTGCCAGCAGCTTCCGGGGGACTAGCACAGATACGCAGTATTTT. It codes for CASSFRGTSTDTQYF.

The chain carries TRBV12-5 and TRBJ2-7; D might be TRBD2 (6 bases). The CDR3 loop spans 14 amino acids. Germline V CDR1 and CDR2: LGHNT, FRNRAP. V lost 3 bases to trimming and J lost 0 bases, with 9 bases between them. The CDR3 is CASGFGGSSYEQYF. CDR3 in DNA: TGTGCTAGTGGTTTCGGGGGTAGCTCCTACGAGCAGTACTTC.

The table lists this clone with a few counts. The chain is built from TRBV4-3 and TRBJ2-7; 7 nucleotides line up with TRBD2. V gave up 0 bases and J gave up 2 bases; unmatched junction bases: 7. CDR3 length: 16 amino acids. Germline CDR1 reads LGHNA; CDR2 reads YSLEER. This CDR3 reads CASSQDWGGFPYEQYF. In DNA form, the CDR3 reads TGCGCCAGCAGCCAAGATTGGGGGGGTTTTCCCTACGAGCAGTACTTC.

The gene calls are TRBV10-1 and TRBJ1-1; D possibly corresponds to TRBD1 (6 bases). The CDR3 has 13 amino acids. Trimming shortened V by 11 bases and J by 6 bases, and 19 bases separated the two germline ends. The germline V gene encodes CDR1 WNHNN and CDR2 SYGVQD (reference sequence). CDR3 DNA sequence: TGCGCCGTGCCCCACGGGGGGCACGCTGAAGCTTTCTTT. This encodes CAVPHGGHAEAFF.

The chain recombines TRBV7-9 with TRBJ1-2, with D tentatively TRBD1 (5 bases). This CDR3 spans 15 amino acids. Germline V gene data show CDR1 as SEHNR and CDR2 as FQNEAQ (reference sequence). Trimming shortened V by 0 bases and J by 6 bases, and 14 bases separated the two germline ends. The CDR3 loop is CASSLAQFLRDGYTF. DNA for the CDR3: TGTGCCAGCAGCTTAGCGCAGTTCCTCAGGGATGGCTACACCTTC. Looking up the rest from reference TRBV7-9 and TRBJ1-2 gives the full variable domain: DTGVSQNPRHKITKRGQNVTFRCDPISEHNRLYWYRQTLGQGPEFLTYFQNEAQLEKSRLLSDRFSAERPKGSFSTLEIQRTEQGDSAMYLCASSLAQFLRDGYTFGSGTRLTVV.

The V and J genes are TRBV5-8 and TRBJ2-7; D is undetermined. This CDR3 comprises 15 residues. V was clipped by 2 bases and J by 2 bases, with 14 bases between them. Germline values: CDR1 SGHTS, CDR2 YDEGEE. The CDR3 loop reads CASSFVLSAAYEQYF. Here the CDR3 DNA reads TGTGCCAGCAGCTTTGTCCTGTCCGCGGCCTACGAGCAGTACTTC.

The CDR3 bases are TGTGCCAGCAGAGACAGGGGGCGCGGGGGCTACACCTTC. This translates into CASRDRGRGGYTF. The chain employs TRBV12-3 or TRBV12-4 and TRBJ1-2, with TRBD1 matching over 10 bases. The CDR3 sequence is 13 residues long. The V gene end was trimmed by 6 bases and the J gene end by 8 bases; junction bases not matched to a gene: 6.

This chain uses TRBV2 with TRBJ1-1; TRBD1 matches at 8 bases. This CDR3 is built from 17 residues. The germline V gene encodes CDR1 SNHLY and CDR2 FYNNEI. J was trimmed by 0 bases and V by 0 bases; bases with no gene match: 6. As DNA, the CDR3 is TGTGCCAGCAGTGAAGCGCCAGGGACAGGTCTGAACACTGAAGCTTTCTTT. Translated: CASSEAPGTGLNTEAFF.